This T cell receptor (beta chain) was documented in a study of T cell responses to AZD1222 COVID-19 vaccine. Study background: Pooling of second doses given at about 4 or about 12 weeks was done. General study points: Two AZD1222 doses significantly raised spike-specific TCR breadth and depth over controls. Regions 160-218 and 743-854 dominated among vaccine-associated CD4 TCRs spanning spike.

Worth noting for this clone: Antigen: not known.

The CDR3 has 14 amino acids. Germline V CDR1 and CDR2: SGHDT, YYEEEE. V trimming: 0 bases; J trimming: 7 bases; junction bases outside the gene matches: 5. Clones were sequenced by immunoSEQ multiplex PCR, and TCRdb holds only the in-frame ones, with some missing. The sample consists of 130,000 to 150,000 clones, 80% to 95% of them appearing once. This specimen consisted of peripheral blood, obtained on day 0 of AZD1222 vaccination. This receptor was identified in an adult in good health. V is TRBV5-6 and J is TRBJ1-1, with 8 bases fitting TRBD1. For the CDR3, the DNA is TGTGCCAGCAGCTTGGGACAGGGGTATGTTGAAGCTTTCTTT. Protein: CASSLGQGYVEAFF.